This record concerns one TCR beta chain sequence. This same CDR3 is encoded by further DNA sequences in the sample. Clones were sequenced by immunoSEQ multiplex PCR, and TCRdb holds only the in-frame ones, with some missing. The sample has more than 300,000 clones, just under 90% seen once. The CDR3 covers 17 residues. V lost 0 bases to trimming and J lost 0 bases; unmatched junction nucleotides: 1. The germline gives CDR1 SGHRS, CDR2 YFSETQ. The sample originates from a study of blood T cell repertoires in COVID-19. The wider study: Sample material is recorded as cDNA or gDNA derived from T cells, B-cell-depleted T cells, or PBMCs.

Categorization into cohorts depended on clinical history that participants reported. The origin of this receptor is a woman between 25 and 40 years old who had recovered from COVID-19. Sequenced input: PBMCs or T cells enriched from blood (not recorded which). The chain links TRBV5-1 to TRBJ2-3; TRBD2 aligns across 13 bases. The DNA of the CDR3 is TGCGCCAGCAGCTTGGGACTAGCGGGAGGTAGCACAGATACGCAGTATTTT. Its protein product is CASSLGLAGGSTDTQYF.